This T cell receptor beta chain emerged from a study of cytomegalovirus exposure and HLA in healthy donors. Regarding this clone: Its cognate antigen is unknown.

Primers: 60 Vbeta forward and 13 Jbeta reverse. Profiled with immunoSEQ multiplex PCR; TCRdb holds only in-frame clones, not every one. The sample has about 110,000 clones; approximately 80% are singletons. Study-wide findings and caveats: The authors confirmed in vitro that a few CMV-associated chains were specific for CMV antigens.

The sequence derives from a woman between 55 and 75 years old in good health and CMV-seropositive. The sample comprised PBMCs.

CDR3 nucleotides: TGTGCCAGCAGTCGACAGGGTAGCTCCTACGAGCAGTACTTC. Protein: CASSRQGSSYEQYF. The chain combines TRBV6-5 with TRBJ2-7; 7 nucleotides agree with TRBD1. Germline V lookup: CDR1 MNHEY, CDR2 SVGAGI. The CDR3 has 14 residues. With 5 bases clipped from V and 0 bases from J, the junction kept 4 bases outside the gene matches.